This entry lists 27 T cell receptor beta chains sequenced from one sample in a study of Ad26.COV2.S vaccination and SARS-CoV-2 variants. Treatment of the sample: about 20 received Ad26.COV2.S at low or high dose, single or two shots; about 5 received placebo; per-sample allocation not given. Material that was analyzed had been drawn on day 63 after the first vaccine or placebo injection. Generated by immunoSEQ multiplex PCR, the TCRdb table keeps only in-frame clones and is missing some. The profile shows about 350,000 clones, roughly 90% of them singletons. Here the sequenced sample was peripheral blood, taken in a trial of Ad26.COV2.S vaccine versus placebo. The source is a person between 18 and 65 years old who received the Ad26.COV2.S COVID-19 vaccine or a placebo.

This chain connects TRBV6-5 to TRBJ1-1; the D gene is possibly TRBD1 (5 bases). Germline V gene sequence: CDR1 MNHEY, CDR2 SVGAGI. The CDR3 totals 14 residues. V lost 7 bases to trimming and J lost 2 bases, with 14 bases between them. CDR3 nucleotides: TGTGCCAGCACCCGACAGAGCCTTAACACTGAAGCTTTCTTT. This sequence encodes CASTRQSLNTEAFF.

This chain joins TRBV20-1 and TRBJ1-1; TRBD1 might be the D (5 bases). V dropped 4 bases and J dropped 3 bases, with 6 bases sitting between them. Per germline, CDR1 DFQATT and CDR2 SNEGSKA (reference sequence). The CDR3 runs 11 residues. This chain's CDR3 is CSATGYTEAFF. The CDR3 DNA reads as TGCAGTGCTACAGGGTACACTGAAGCTTTCTTT.

The V and J genes are TRBV6-5 and TRBJ2-3; 9 bases align to TRBD1. The CDR3 totals 15 residues. V lost 7 bases and J lost 1; bases outside the gene matches: 6. Germline values: CDR1 MNHEY, CDR2 SVGAGI. CDR3 sequence (DNA): TGTGCCAGCAATCGGGACAGGGCCCGCACAGATACGCAGTATTTT. Translation gives CASNRDRARTDTQYF.

The CDR3 loop is CASTLGANEQYF. For the CDR3, the DNA is TGTGCCAGCACCCTGGGGGCTAACGAGCAGTACTTC. The rearrangement uses TRBV27 and TRBJ2-7; D is perhaps TRBD1 (6 bases). From germline, CDR1 is MNHEY and CDR2 SMNVEV (reference sequence). This CDR3 comprises 12 residues. Trimming stripped 7 bases from V and 5 bases from J, with 12 bases between.

The chain has TRBV3-1 (or the pseudogene TRBV3-2) and TRBJ2-3; the D is unclear. CDR1 LGHDT and CDR2 YNNKEL come from the germline V gene (reference sequence). This CDR3 is 15 amino acids long. With 0 bases removed from V and 0 bases from J, the gap between germline ends came to 7 bases. The CDR3 coding sequence is TGTGCCAGCAGCCAAGATGTGGACAGCACAGATACGCAGTATTTT. Translation: CASSQDVDSTDTQYF.

V gene TRBV28 combines with J gene TRBJ2-1; possibly TRBD2 for D (7 bases). In germline, CDR1 is MDHEN, CDR2 SYDVKM. The V end lost 6 bases, the J end lost 7 bases, and 22 bases lay between the germline ends. CDR3 length: 16 residues. CDR3 protein: CASRLMDRGGGNEQFF. CDR3 sequence (DNA): TGTGCCAGCAGACTAATGGATAGGGGAGGGGGTAATGAGCAGTTCTTC.

The chain has TRBV10-2 and TRBJ1-6; TRBD1 matches at 8 bases. J gave up 7 bases and V 10 bases, and 9 bases lay outside the gene matches. The CDR3 length is 14 residues. Germline V gene sequence: CDR1 WSHSY, CDR2 SAAADI. This CDR3 reads CATAGTGRNSPLHF. CDR3 nucleotide sequence: TGCGCCACCGCCGGGACAGGACGAAATTCACCCCTCCACTTT.

The chain couples TRBV5-1 to TRBJ2-5, with 7 bases lining up with TRBD1. From germline, CDR1 is SGHRS and CDR2 YFSETQ. Trimming took 2 bases from V and 3 from J; bases not matched to a gene: 7. The CDR3 is made up of 15 amino acids. This CDR3 reads CASSFGGQAKETQYF. The CDR3 DNA sequence: TGCGCCAGCAGCTTCGGAGGACAGGCGAAAGAGACCCAGTACTTC. Full variable domain (remainder filled in from reference TRBV5-1 and TRBJ2-5): KAGVTQTPRYLIKTRGQQVTLSCSPISGHRSVSWYQQTPGQGLQFLFEYFSETQRNKGNFPGRFSGRQFSNSRSEMNVSTLELGDSALYLCASSFGGQAKETQYFGPGTRLLVL.

J is TRBJ2-7 and V is TRBV5-4; perhaps D is TRBD1 or TRBD2 (5 bases each). The length of the CDR3 is 13 residues. CDR1 and CDR2 (germline): SGHNT, YYREEE (reference sequence). Trimming removed 1 base at V and 4 bases at J, with 9 bases between. The CDR3 here is CASSLRWGYEQYF. CDR3 in DNA: TGTGCCAGCAGCTTGCGGTGGGGGTACGAGCAGTACTTC.

The chain recombines TRBV6-6 with TRBJ2-1; D unclear. Germline CDR1 reads MNHNY; CDR2 reads SVGAGI (reference sequence). Trimming removed 4 bases from V and 2 bases from J, with 3 bases in between. The CDR3 has 12 amino acids. Here the CDR3 DNA reads TGTGCCAGCAGTTTCACCTACAATGAGCAGTTCTTC. Translating it yields CASSFTYNEQFF.

The chain couples TRBV2 to TRBJ1-1; D remains unclear. Germline lookup yields CDR1 SNHLY and CDR2 FYNNEI. The CDR3 consists of 13 residues. The V end lost 6 bases, the J end lost 4 bases, and 12 bases lay between the germline ends. In DNA, the CDR3 is TGTGCCAGCAGGGGGTATCTCGGCACTGAAGCTTTCTTT. Translating gives CASRGYLGTEAFF.

The rearrangement joins TRBV5-1 to TRBJ2-5; D not certain. The V end lost 0 bases, the J end lost 5 bases, and 14 bases lay between the germline ends. From germline, CDR1 is SGHRS and CDR2 YFSETQ. The CDR3 spans 15 residues. DNA of the CDR3: TGCGCCAGCAGCTTGGTTTCCGAGAAAGGGGAGACCCAGTACTTC. This gives the protein CASSLVSEKGETQYF.

The V gene is TRBV11-2, the J gene TRBJ2-5, with 9 bases matching TRBD1. This CDR3 region has 17 residues. V trimming: 5 bases; J trimming: 5 bases; junction bases outside the gene matches: 15. Germline V CDR1 and CDR2: SGHAT, FQNNGV. CDR3 in DNA: TGTGCCAGCAGCGATAACCTGGGACAGGGAAGGTTGGAGACCCAGTACTTC. It translates to CASSDNLGQGRLETQYF.

The CDR3 bases are TGTGCCAGCAGAAAAGAAGGGGGGTATGGCTACACCTTC. Its protein product is CASRKEGGYGYTF. The J gene is TRBJ1-2, the V gene TRBV5-4, with D maybe TRBD1 (6 bases). The V gene lost 5 bases and the J gene lost 5 bases, with 13 bases spanning the gap. CDR1 and CDR2 (germline): SGHNT, YYREEE (reference sequence). The CDR3 spans 13 residues.

Here the CDR3 reads CASSLANWGYRTDTQYF. CDR3 nucleotides: TGTGCCAGCAGCTTGGCCAATTGGGGGTACCGCACAGATACGCAGTATTTT. The chain combines TRBV5-6 with TRBJ2-3; tentatively, D is TRBD1 or TRBD2 (5 bases each). V was trimmed by 0 bases and J by 1 base, leaving 15 bases between them. CDR1 is SGHDT and CDR2 is YYEEEE in the germline V gene. This CDR3 comprises 17 residues. The full variable domain, rest sourced from reference TRBV5-6 and TRBJ2-3, is DAGVTQSPTHLIKTRGQQVTLRCSPKSGHDTVSWYQQALGQGPQFIFQYYEEEERQRGNFPDRFSGHQFPNYSSELNVNALLLGDSALYLCASSLANWGYRTDTQYFGPGTRLTVL.

This clone was seen a single time. The chain combines TRBV6-5 with TRBJ2-7; weak D call: TRBD1 (7 bases). Germline loops: CDR1 MNHEY, CDR2 SVGAGI. V dropped 7 bases and J dropped 2 bases, with 15 bases sitting between them. The CDR3 is 14 amino acids. CDR3: CASKPTGRTYEQYF. In DNA, the CDR3 is TGTGCCAGCAAACCGACAGGGAGGACCTACGAGCAGTACTTC.

This chain uses TRBV4-1 with TRBJ2-7, with unresolved D. This CDR3 has 14 amino acids. CDR1 and CDR2 (germline): MGHRA, YSYEKL. Trimming shortened V by 5 bases and J by 6 bases, and 17 bases separated the two germline ends. CDR3 sequence: CASSSWEGSLEQYF. The CDR3 nucleotides are TGCGCCAGCAGCTCCTGGGAAGGGTCGCTCGAGCAGTACTTC.

The rearrangement joins TRBV5-1 to TRBJ2-5; no clear D gene. CDR1 and CDR2 (germline): SGHRS, YFSETQ. The CDR3 length is 11 residues. Trimming shortened V by 5 bases and J by 1 base, and 3 bases separated the two germline ends. The CDR3 nucleotides read TGCGCCAGCAGACGCCAAGAGACCCAGTACTTC. Residues: CASRRQETQYF.

The V and J genes are TRBV6-5 and TRBJ2-7, with 13 bases identical to TRBD2. Germline CDR1 is MNHEY and CDR2 is SVGAGI. J gave up 3 bases and V 11 bases, and 4 bases lay outside the gene matches. This CDR3 spans 13 amino acids. The CDR3: CAAGLAGDYEQYF. CDR3 nucleotide sequence: TGTGCCGCAGGACTAGCGGGAGACTACGAGCAGTACTTC.

The chain is built from TRBV21-1 and TRBJ2-7; TRBD1, the table's D call, lacks a check against the DNA. TRBV21-1 constitutes a pseudogene. The CDR3 contains 15 residues. Written as DNA, the CDR3 is TGTGCCAGCAGCAAAGGGCCAGGGGTCCCCTACGAGCAGTACTTC. As protein: CASSKGPGVPYEQYF.

The chain uses TRBV4-1 and TRBJ2-2; 10 nucleotides match TRBD2. The V gene end was trimmed by 4 bases and the J gene end by 2 bases; junction bases not matched to a gene: 1. The germline V gene encodes CDR1 MGHRA and CDR2 YSYEKL. The CDR3 contains 15 residues. CDR3: CASSRTSGNTGELFF. In DNA, the CDR3 is TGCGCCAGCAGCCGGACTAGCGGTAACACCGGGGAGCTGTTTTTT.

This clone came up once. This chain connects TRBV4-2 to TRBJ2-4; either TRBD1 or TRBD2 may fit D (5 bases each). V was clipped by 0 bases and J by 0 bases, with 12 bases between them. CDR3 length: 17 amino acids. CDR1 is LGHNA, CDR2 YNFKEQ, per germline. The CDR3 loop is CASSQEGTGLAKNIQYF. The CDR3 nucleotides read TGTGCCAGCAGCCAAGAAGGGACGGGGCTAGCCAAAAACATTCAGTACTTC.

The chain has TRBV10-1 and TRBJ1-5; 7 bases are a match to TRBD1. V lost 8 bases and J lost 2; bases outside the gene matches: 9. Looked up from germline, CDR1 is WNHNN and CDR2 is SYGVQD (reference sequence). The CDR3 runs 15 residues. The CDR3 sequence: CASSDRDWGNQPQHF. The CDR3, as DNA: TGCGCCAGCTCAGACAGGGATTGGGGCAATCAGCCCCAGCATTTT.

This clone has a single count. Other nucleotide sequences in the sample specify the same CDR3. The chain uses TRBV7-2 and TRBJ1-1; D is unclear. There are 13 residues in the CDR3. Germline loops: CDR1 SGHTA, CDR2 FQGNSA. V dropped 2 bases and J dropped 1 base, with 5 bases sitting between them. Here the CDR3 DNA reads TGTGCCAGCAGCTTATCCGGGAACACTGAAGCTTTCTTT. This encodes CASSLSGNTEAFF.

J is TRBJ1-3 and V is TRBV7-8; D not certain. Germline V gives CDR1 SGHVS, CDR2 FQNEAQ. This CDR3 comprises 12 residues. V lost 5 bases to trimming and J lost 4 bases, with 6 bases between them. The DNA of the CDR3 is TGTGCCAGCAGCCCCCCAGGAAACACCATATATTTT. The encoded protein is CASSPPGNTIYF.

The chain uses TRBV6-5 and TRBJ1-1; D is ambiguous. This CDR3 is built from 13 residues. CDR1 and CDR2 from the germline V gene are MNHEY and SVGAGI. The V end lost 6 bases, the J end lost 7 bases, and 15 bases lay between the germline ends. The CDR3 DNA follows: TGTGCCAGCAGAAACAAATACAGACTTGAAGCTTTCTTT. Protein sequence: CASRNKYRLEAFF.

The rearrangement links TRBV5-6 to TRBJ2-7; 7 nucleotides line up with TRBD1. With V trimmed by 4 bases and J by 2 bases, 12 bases remained unmatched. Germline CDR1 SGHDT, CDR2 YYEEEE. This CDR3 spans 16 amino acids. The CDR3 nucleotides read TGTGCCAGCAGCCATACAATGGACAGGTACCCCTACGAGCAGTACTTC. Its translation is CASSHTMDRYPYEQYF.